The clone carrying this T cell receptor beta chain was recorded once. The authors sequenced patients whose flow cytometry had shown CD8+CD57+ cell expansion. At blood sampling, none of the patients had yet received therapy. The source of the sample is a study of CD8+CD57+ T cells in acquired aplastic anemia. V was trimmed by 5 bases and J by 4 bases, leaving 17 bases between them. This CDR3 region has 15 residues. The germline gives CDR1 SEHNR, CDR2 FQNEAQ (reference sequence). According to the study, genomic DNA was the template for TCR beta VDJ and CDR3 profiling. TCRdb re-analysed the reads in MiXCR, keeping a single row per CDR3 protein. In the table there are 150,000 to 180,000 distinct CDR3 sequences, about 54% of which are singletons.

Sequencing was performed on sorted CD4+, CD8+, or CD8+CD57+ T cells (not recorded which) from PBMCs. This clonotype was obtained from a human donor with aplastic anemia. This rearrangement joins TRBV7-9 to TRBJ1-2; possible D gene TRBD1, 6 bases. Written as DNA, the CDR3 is TGTGCCAGCAGCCCGTCAGGGACAACGATCTATGGCTACACCTTC. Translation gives CASSPSGTTIYGYTF.